This TCR beta chain originates from a study of shared clonotypes between healthy human individuals. Study-level results: Clonotype sharing levels among donors were expected to vary with sequencing depth. Sampling used blood alone; tissue repertoires probably differ. Memory subsets generally showed smaller estimated richness than naive subsets did.

Deep was the level used in running the assay. Sequenced by immunoSEQ multiplex PCR; TCRdb stores in-frame clones only, minus some. The repertoire has roughly 1.5 million clones, approximately 98% of them found once; the top ten carry 0.4% to 0.45%. Comments on this clone: Its antigen is not known.

The V gene end was trimmed by 3 bases and the J gene end by 4 bases; junction bases not matched to a gene: 5. This CDR3 contains 15 residues. Germline loops: CDR1 SGDLS, CDR2 YYNGEE. The chain couples TRBV9 to TRBJ1-5; 9 bases match TRBD1. Sequences were obtained from naive CD4+ T cells sorted from blood. The subset was: CD45RA+ positively selected. The TCR sequence derives from a man aged 25 to 40 in good health. The CDR3 here is CASSDGTGWNQPQHF. CDR3 in DNA: TGTGCCAGCAGCGACGGGACAGGGTGGAATCAGCCCCAGCATTTT.